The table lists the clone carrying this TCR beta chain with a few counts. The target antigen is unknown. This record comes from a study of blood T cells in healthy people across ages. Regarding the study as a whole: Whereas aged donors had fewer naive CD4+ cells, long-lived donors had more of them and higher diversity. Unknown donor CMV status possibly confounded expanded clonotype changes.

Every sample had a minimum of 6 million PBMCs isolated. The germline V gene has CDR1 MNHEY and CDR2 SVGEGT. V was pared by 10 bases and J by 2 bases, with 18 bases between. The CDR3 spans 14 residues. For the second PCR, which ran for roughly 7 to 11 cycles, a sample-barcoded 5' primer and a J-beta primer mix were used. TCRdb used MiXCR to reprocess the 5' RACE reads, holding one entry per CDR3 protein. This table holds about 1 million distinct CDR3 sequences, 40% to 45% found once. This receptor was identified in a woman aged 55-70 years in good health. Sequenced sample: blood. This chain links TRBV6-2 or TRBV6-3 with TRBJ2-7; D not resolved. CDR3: CATQSIKGTYEQYF. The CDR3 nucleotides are TGTGCCACCCAGAGTATAAAGGGAACCTACGAGCAGTACTTC.